This TCR beta chain came from a study of identical twins. This clonotype has ten or more counts. Its antigen is still unknown. V dropped 10 bases and J dropped 1; count of bases not matched to a gene: 6. The CDR3 consists of 14 residues. The germline CDR1 and CDR2 sequences are ENHRY and SYGVKD. MiXCR, run by TCRdb on the 5' RACE reads, gives a single entry per CDR3 protein. The repertoire holds more than 1.5 million distinct CDR3 sequences, with 32% as singletons. General study points: Twins showed weaker excess sharing in their beta out-of-frame sequences.

Sequencing was carried out using cord blood. The rearrangement uses TRBV10-3 and TRBJ2-1; TRBD1 matches at 8 bases. The source is a newborn girl in good health. The chain's CDR3 is CATMGQVSYNEQFF. The CDR3 DNA is TGTGCCACCATGGGACAGGTTTCCTACAATGAGCAGTTCTTC.